Sequencing of this TCR beta chain was carried out in a study of Graves' ophthalmopathy and Graves' hyperthyroidism. Study overall: Prior to any treatment, peripheral blood was collected at the time of initial diagnosis.

On this clonotype itself: Its antigen remains unidentified.

The authors amplified TCR beta CDR3 regions, and they did so from RNA transcripts for repertoire sequencing. First-round RT-PCR relied on HTBI primers, and a second-round multiplex PCR came next. Each CDR3 protein gets one entry after TCRdb re-called the multiplex PCR reads with MiXCR. The sample has about 740,000 distinct CDR3 sequences, about 44% seen once. Physicians reached a diagnosis by relying on clinical symptoms, serum thyroxine, TRAb, thyroid ultrasound and orbital computed tomography. Study-level results: Ophthalmopathy cases were distinguished from stable hyperthyroidism by a 13-signature model, reaching around 90% sensitivity and roughly 80% specificity.

This clonotype was sampled from an adult man with Graves' ophthalmopathy. The sample taken for sequencing was peripheral blood.

The CDR3 DNA is TGTGCCAGCAGCCAAGATCAAAGGGTTAGGCAGAAACTGTTTTTT. Its translation is CASSQDQRVRQKLFF. The chain combines TRBV4-2 with TRBJ1-4; D gene uncertain. The CDR3 is 15 amino acids. V was pared by 0 bases and J by 11 bases, with 16 bases between. The germline CDR1 and CDR2 sequences are LGHNA and YNFKEQ.